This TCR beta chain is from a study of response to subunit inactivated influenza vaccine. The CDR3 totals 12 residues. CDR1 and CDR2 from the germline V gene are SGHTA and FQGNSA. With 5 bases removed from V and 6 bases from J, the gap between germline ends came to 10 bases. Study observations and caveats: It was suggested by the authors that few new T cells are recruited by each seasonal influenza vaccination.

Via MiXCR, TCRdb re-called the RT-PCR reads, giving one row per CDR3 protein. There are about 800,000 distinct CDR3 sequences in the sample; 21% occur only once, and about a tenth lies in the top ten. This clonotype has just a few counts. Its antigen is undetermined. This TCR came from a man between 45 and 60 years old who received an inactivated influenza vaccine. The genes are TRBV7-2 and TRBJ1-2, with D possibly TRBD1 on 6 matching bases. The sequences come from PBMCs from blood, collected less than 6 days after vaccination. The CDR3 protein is CASSEQGHGYTF. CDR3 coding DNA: TGTGCCAGCAGCGAACAGGGTCATGGCTACACCTTC.